A single sample gave rise to the 32 T cell receptor beta chains below, sequenced in a study of T cell repertoires in cytomegalovirus infection. TCRdb called the reads again in MiXCR, with one record for every CDR3 protein. In the table there are about 480,000 distinct CDR3 sequences, roughly a third of which are singletons. Antigen specificity for these receptors is unknown. The specimen comprised cultured PBMCs, sampled from culture after CMV antigen stimulation. The receptors come from a human donor in good health (CMV status not recorded). Some clones in this sample may be carry-over from other donors' samples.

This chain connects TRBV6-2 or TRBV6-3 to TRBJ2-7; 7 bases match TRBD1. The V segment lost 11 bases and the J segment 0 bases; nucleotides outside the gene matches: 7. This CDR3 region has 13 residues. CDR1 is MNHEY, CDR2 SVGEGT, per germline. CDR3 amino acids: CAGPQGVSYEQYF. The CDR3 DNA reads TGTGCCGGGCCCCAGGGGGTCTCCTACGAGCAGTACTTC.

The V call is TRBV5-4, the J call TRBJ2-2, with a possible D match to TRBD2 (6 bases). This CDR3 spans 17 amino acids. V was cut by 3 bases and J by 0 bases, with 15 bases left in between. From germline, CDR1 is SGHNT and CDR2 YYREEE (reference sequence). CDR3 in amino acids: CASSSYSGGPNTGELFF. The DNA of the CDR3 is TGTGCCAGCAGCTCGTATAGCGGAGGACCGAACACCGGGGAGCTGTTTTTT.

The chain is built from TRBV12-3 or TRBV12-4 and TRBJ2-3; D uncertain. There are 13 residues in the CDR3. V was clipped by 5 bases and J by 6 bases, with 12 bases between them. The CDR3 nucleotides are TGTGCCAGCAGTGGCTTATTGAGGGATACGCAGTATTTT. As protein: CASSGLLRDTQYF.

DNA for the CDR3: TGCGCCAGCAGCCAGGCTTTAGCGGGAGGGCCGGGAGAGCAGTACTTC. It translates to CASSQALAGGPGEQYF. V gene TRBV4-3 combines with J gene TRBJ2-7; 11 nucleotides align to TRBD2. The length of the CDR3 is 16 residues. Germline V gene data show CDR1 as LGHNA and CDR2 as YSLEER. V shed 3 bases and J 7 bases; nucleotides not matched to a gene: 11.

The chain is built from TRBV6-1 and TRBJ1-5; the D gene is possibly TRBD1 (5 bases). The CDR3 sequence is 14 residues long. Germline V CDR1 and CDR2: MNHNS, SASEGT. Trimming left V 8 bases short and J 1 base short, with 12 bases between. The CDR3 spells CASQHRQSNQPQHF. The CDR3 DNA sequence: TGTGCCAGCCAACACAGACAGAGCAATCAGCCCCAGCATTTT.

This chain joins TRBV7-2 and TRBJ1-1; D may be TRBD1 (6 bases). This CDR3 spans 13 amino acids. Germline CDR1 is SGHTA and CDR2 is FQGNSA. Trimming left V 5 bases short and J 4 bases short, with 11 bases between. The CDR3 DNA reads TGTGCCAGCAGCCAACAGGGTAGCACTGAAGCTTTCTTT. It specifies CASSQQGSTEAFF. The full variable domain, in which reference TRBV7-2 and TRBJ1-1 provide the parts outside the CDR3, is GAGVSQSPSNKVTEKGKDVELRCDPISGHTALYWYRQSLGQGLEFLIYFQGNSAPDKSGLPSDRFSAERTGGSVSTLTIQRTQQEDSAVYLCASSQQGSTEAFFGQGTRLTVV.

This clonotype turned up a few times. The chain links TRBV19 to TRBJ1-5; 8 bases align to TRBD1. CDR1 is LNHDA, CDR2 SQIVND, per germline (reference sequence). The CDR3 length is 14 residues. V trimming: 6 bases; J trimming: 7 bases; junction bases outside the gene matches: 8. The DNA of the CDR3 is TGTGCCAGTAGCCCCGACAGGGGAAGACAGCCCCAGCATTTT. This translates into CASSPDRGRQPQHF.

The J gene is TRBJ2-7, the V gene TRBV27, with D perhaps being TRBD1 or TRBD2 (5 bases each). The V gene's germline CDR1 is MNHEY and CDR2 SMNVEV (reference sequence). Trimming removed 2 bases at V and 2 bases at J, with 13 bases between. The CDR3 length is 15 residues. The CDR3 DNA reads as TGTGCCAGCAGTTTAGGACCCGGGGCAACCTACGAGCAGTACTTC. Its protein product is CASSLGPGATYEQYF.

This clonotype was recorded a few times. The chain recombines TRBV6-2 or TRBV6-3 with TRBJ2-1; 9 bases are shared with TRBD2. V shed 3 bases and J 5 bases; nucleotides not matched to a gene: 5. The CDR3 runs 15 residues. The germline CDR1 and CDR2 sequences are MNHEY and SVGEGT. The CDR3 sequence is CASSYSGRIDNEQFF. The CDR3 bases are TGTGCCAGCAGTTATAGCGGGAGAATCGACAATGAGCAGTTCTTC.

This clonotype was found a few times. The chain carries TRBV19 and TRBJ2-6, with D uncertain. Trimming took 4 bases from V and 2 from J, leaving 12 bases between them. The CDR3 is 16 amino acids. Germline CDR1 reads LNHDA; CDR2 reads SQIVND (reference sequence). In DNA form, the CDR3 reads TGTGCCAGTAGTACTCCAGGCAAGGCTGGGGCCAACGTCCTGACTTTC. As protein: CASSTPGKAGANVLTF.

This clonotype was seen only once. This may come from a read error, since a much larger clone is one base off. The rearrangement uses TRBV6-6 and TRBJ2-7; the match to TRBD1 covers 8 bases. CDR3 size: 14 residues. The ends lost 10 bases at V and 2 bases at J; junction bases unmatched: 10. From germline, CDR1 is MNHNY and CDR2 SVGAGI (reference sequence). CDR3 bases: TGTGCCAACAGGGGGACACGGCCGCCCTACGAGCAGTACTTC. Its translation is CANRGTRPPYEQYF.

The V gene is TRBV4-3, the J gene TRBJ1-1; D is undetermined. The germline V gene encodes CDR1 LGHNA and CDR2 YSLEER. CDR3 size: 15 residues. With 1 base removed from V and 2 bases from J, the gap between germline ends came to 11 bases. CDR3 sequence (DNA): TGCGCCAGCAGCCAAGGGGCAGGAACTAACACTGAAGCTTTCTTT. It is translated as CASSQGAGTNTEAFF.

This clonotype has at least ten counts. The chain carries TRBV7-7 and TRBJ2-3, with a weak D call TRBD2 (6 bases). CDR3 size: 14 residues. Germline V gene sequence: CDR1 SSHAT, CDR2 FNYEAQ (reference sequence). Deletions cut 5 bases from V and 4 bases from J, with 13 bases between. The CDR3 coding sequence is TGTGCCAGCAGCCGCTCGTGGGGGGCAGATACGCAGTATTTT. This gives the protein CASSRSWGADTQYF.

CDR3 in DNA: TGTGCCAGTAGCGTGGGGCTGGACAGGGGGAACACTGAAGCTTTCTTT. It codes for CASSVGLDRGNTEAFF. The J gene is TRBJ1-1, the V gene TRBV19; 9 nucleotides agree with TRBD1. From germline, CDR1 is LNHDA and CDR2 SQIVND (reference sequence). The length of the CDR3 is 16 residues. V was clipped by 6 bases and J by 1 base; unmatched bases: 9.

The J gene is TRBJ2-2, the V gene TRBV7-3; D remains unclear. V lost 1 base and J lost 0, with 6 bases in between. Germline V gene sequence: CDR1 SGHTA, CDR2 FQGTGA. This CDR3 has 15 amino acids. As DNA, the CDR3 is TGTGCCAGCAGCTTAATTCCCACGAACACCGGGGAGCTGTTTTTT. Amino acids: CASSLIPTNTGELFF.

This clonotype has a handful of counts. The chain has TRBV7-9 and TRBJ1-1; TRBD1 matches 7 bases. Germline CDR1 and CDR2: SEHNR and FQNEAQ (reference sequence). With 1 base clipped from V and 5 bases from J, the junction kept 7 bases outside the gene matches. This CDR3 has 15 amino acids. The CDR3 DNA reads as TGTGCCAGCAGCTTAGGGGGACAGAGAGGGACTGAAGCTTTCTTT. Translating it yields CASSLGGQRGTEAFF.

CDR3 DNA: TGCAGCGTTGAAGGACTAGCGGACTCCTACGAGCAGTACTTC. Its translation is CSVEGLADSYEQYF. The genes are TRBV29-1 and TRBJ2-7, with 9 positions matching TRBD2. Unmatched junction bases numbered 1, after V lost 1 base and J lost 0 bases. The CDR3 consists of 14 residues. Germline V gives CDR1 SQVTM, CDR2 ANQGSEA.

The chain combines TRBV7-2 with TRBJ1-1; D call uncertain. The V end was cut by 4 bases, the J end by 4 bases, with 4 bases between. The CDR3 sequence is 11 residues long. Germline CDR1 is SGHTA and CDR2 is FQGNSA. The CDR3: CASSSFTEAFF. The CDR3 coding sequence is TGTGCCAGCAGCTCTTTCACTGAAGCTTTCTTT.

This clonotype came up a few times. The CDR3 nucleotides read TGTGCCAGCAGCTTACGTCCGGGACGGAGCTTCCAAGCTAACTATGGCTACACCTTC. Its protein is CASSLRPGRSFQANYGYTF. This chain connects TRBV7-2 to TRBJ1-2; possibly TRBD1 for D (5 bases). Looked up from germline, CDR1 is SGHTA and CDR2 is FQGNSA. The CDR3 consists of 19 residues. Trimming took off 2 bases at V and 0 bases at J, with 22 bases between the two ends.

This clonotype was seen many times. The V and J genes are TRBV7-2 and TRBJ2-1; the match to TRBD1 covers 9 bases. Germline CDR1 is SGHTA and CDR2 is FQGNSA. Losses at the gene ends were 5 bases for V and 7 bases for J; bases not matched to a gene: 6. This CDR3 comprises 14 residues. The CDR3 spells CASSTGTGLNEQFF. The DNA for the CDR3 is TGTGCCAGCAGCACCGGGACAGGGTTGAATGAGCAGTTCTTC.

The chain is built from TRBV19 and TRBJ2-1; D call uncertain. Germline values: CDR1 LNHDA, CDR2 SQIVND (reference sequence). V lost 0 bases, J lost 6 bases, and 15 bases lay in between. The length of the CDR3 is 16 residues. The CDR3 loop reads CASSIDRTAPLNEQFF. The CDR3 DNA sequence: TGTGCCAGTAGTATAGATCGGACGGCCCCTCTCAATGAGCAGTTCTTC.

The chain links TRBV12-3 or TRBV12-4 to TRBJ1-2; the D is unclear. V was shortened by 6 bases and J by 7 bases, with 9 bases between the two germline ends. The length of the CDR3 is 11 residues. The CDR3 loop is CASRGTAGYTF. The CDR3 nucleotides read TGTGCCAGCAGGGGAACCGCTGGCTACACCTTC.

The chain links TRBV29-1 to TRBJ1-2; unclear D gene. From germline, CDR1 is SQVTM and CDR2 ANQGSEA. CDR3 size: 11 residues. Trimming removed 1 base from V and 3 bases from J, with 3 bases in between. The CDR3 DNA is TGCAGCGTTGAAGGCTACTATGGCTACACCTTC. Translation gives CSVEGYYGYTF.

The chain recombines TRBV5-1 with TRBJ1-2, with D maybe TRBD1 (5 bases). Germline loops: CDR1 SGHRS, CDR2 YFSETQ. The CDR3 is 13 amino acids. V lost 0 bases and J lost 8, with 11 bases in between. CDR3 DNA sequence: TGCGCCAGCAGCTTGGAACGGGGCTACGGCTACACCTTC. Its protein product is CASSLERGYGYTF.

This chain links TRBV10-3 with TRBJ2-5; tentative D call: TRBD1 (5 bases). Trimming shortened V by 2 bases and J by 4 bases, and 14 bases separated the two germline ends. CDR1 is ENHRY, CDR2 SYGVKD, per germline. The CDR3 is made up of 15 amino acids. The CDR3 loop is CAISELLTDRETQYF. The CDR3 DNA sequence: TGTGCCATCAGTGAGCTCTTGACTGACAGAGAGACCCAGTACTTC.

This clonotype has a handful of counts. The germline gene is not matched at one end of the junction; a read error may be the cause. The chain carries TRBV7-9 and TRBJ2-7, with 10 bases lining up with TRBD2. This CDR3 spans 13 amino acids. Germline V gene sequence: CDR1 SEHNR, CDR2 FQNEAQ (reference sequence). CDR3 bases: TGTGCCAGCAGATTAGCGGGAGGTGTCGAGCAGTACTTC. This sequence encodes CASRLAGGVEQYF.

Only a few counts were recorded for this clonotype. The gene calls are TRBV15 and TRBJ2-2; 7 positions agree with TRBD1. Losses at the gene ends were 3 bases for V and 0 bases for J; bases not matched to a gene: 1. The CDR3 has 15 amino acids. Per germline, CDR1 LNHNV and CDR2 YYDKDF (reference sequence). For the CDR3, the DNA is TGTGCCACCAGCAGGGACAGGTCGAACACCGGGGAGCTGTTTTTT. Translation: CATSRDRSNTGELFF.

The chain joins TRBV29-1 to TRBJ2-1; possible D gene TRBD1, 6 bases. V gave up 2 bases and J gave up 6 bases, with 8 bases separating them. The CDR3 is 12 residues long. Germline CDR1 and CDR2: SQVTM and ANQGSEA. The CDR3 sequence is CSVELDSNEQFF. CDR3 coding DNA: TGCAGCGTTGAACTGGACAGCAATGAGCAGTTCTTC.

DNA of the CDR3: TGTGCCAGCAGCCAAGTGACGGGAGGGCCGTACAATGAGCAGTTCTTC. It specifies CASSQVTGGPYNEQFF. This chain uses TRBV14 with TRBJ2-1, with 8 bases fitting TRBD2. J lost 4 bases, V lost 1 base, and 6 bases had no gene match. The CDR3 runs 16 residues. Looked up from germline, CDR1 is SGHDN and CDR2 is FVKESK.

This clonotype was observed a handful of times. This chain connects TRBV7-6 to TRBJ2-5, with no clear D. With 5 bases removed from V and 4 bases from J, the gap between germline ends came to 8 bases. This CDR3 is built from 12 residues. Germline CDR1 and CDR2: SGHVS and FNYEAQ. Here the CDR3 reads CASSPVVETQYF. CDR3 nucleotide sequence: TGTGCCAGCAGCCCGGTGGTAGAGACCCAGTACTTC.

This clonotype was observed a handful of times. The chain joins TRBV7-9 to TRBJ2-5; a possible D gene is TRBD1 (5 bases). V dropped 4 bases and J dropped 2 bases, with 26 bases sitting between them. Germline values: CDR1 SEHNR, CDR2 FQNEAQ (reference sequence). This CDR3 has 19 amino acids. The CDR3, as DNA: TGTGCCAGCAGCTCGACCCCCTGGGGCTCCCAAGGCCCTCAAGAGACCCAGTACTTC. Encoded protein: CASSSTPWGSQGPQETQYF.

The sample holds a few counts of this clonotype. The J gene is TRBJ2-1, the V gene TRBV7-9; no clear D. Trimming left V 8 bases short and J 0 bases short, with 8 bases between. The CDR3 contains 13 residues. Per germline, CDR1 SEHNR and CDR2 FQNEAQ (reference sequence). In DNA, the CDR3 is TGTGCCAGCTGCCCCCCCTCCTACAATGAGCAGTTCTTC. Translation gives CASCPPSYNEQFF.